The present T cell receptor beta chain was sequenced within a study of blood T cell repertoires in COVID-19. Study-wide background: Donors in the United States, Italy and Spain gave samples during acute or convalescent COVID-19.

Sequencing was performed with immunoSEQ multiplex PCR; in TCRdb, only in-frame clones are kept and a portion is missing. The sample comprises roughly 85,000 clones, roughly 80% of which are singletons, and 9.9% rests with the top ten. Germline CDR1 is MDHEN and CDR2 is SYDVKM. Trimming left V 2 bases short and J 12 bases short, with 17 bases between. This CDR3 has 13 amino acids. Sequenced: peripheral blood. This chain connects TRBV28 to TRBJ2-7; possibly TRBD2 for D (6 bases). The TCR was taken from a human donor in a cohort sampled during active COVID-19. The CDR3 is CASSLAAGLTRYF. The CDR3, as DNA: TGTGCCAGCAGTTTAGCAGCGGGCCTCACGCGGTACTTC.